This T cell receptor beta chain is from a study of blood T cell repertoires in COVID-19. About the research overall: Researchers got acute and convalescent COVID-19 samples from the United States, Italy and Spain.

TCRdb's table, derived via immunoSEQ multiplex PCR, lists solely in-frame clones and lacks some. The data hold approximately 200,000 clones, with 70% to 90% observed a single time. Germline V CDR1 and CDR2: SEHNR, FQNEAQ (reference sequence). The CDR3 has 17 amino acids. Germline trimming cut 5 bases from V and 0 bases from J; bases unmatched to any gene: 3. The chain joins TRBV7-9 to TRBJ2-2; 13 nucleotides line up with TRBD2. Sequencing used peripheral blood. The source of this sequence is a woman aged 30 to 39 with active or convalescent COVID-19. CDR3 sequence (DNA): TGTGCCAGCAGCCCTGGACTAGCGGGGGCGAACACCGGGGAGCTGTTTTTT. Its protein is CASSPGLAGANTGELFF.